The 19 T cell receptor beta chains reported below all come from one sample, sequenced in a study of blood T cell repertoires in COVID-19. Profiling relied on immunoSEQ multiplex PCR, and the TCRdb table lists in-frame clones only, not all of them. This table has 250,000 to 350,000 clones, 89% appearing once. The sequenced sample was peripheral blood. These receptors were collected from a woman aged 40-49 years who had recovered from COVID-19.

This chain joins TRBV30 and TRBJ1-5; D is uncertain. V lost 0 bases and J 9 bases, leaving 15 bases between the germline ends. The V gene's germline CDR1 is GTSNPN and CDR2 SVGIG (reference sequence). This CDR3 has 14 residues. The CDR3 DNA reads as TGTGCCTGGAGTGTATGGCAAGAAGTTTCGCCCCAGCATTTT. This encodes CAWSVWQEVSPQHF. The variable domain in full, with the rest retrieved from reference TRBV30 and TRBJ1-5, is SQTIHQWPATLVQPVGSPLSLECTVEGTSNPNLYWYRQAAGRGLQLLFYSVGIGQISSEVPQNLSASRPQDRQFILSSKKLLLSDSGFYLCAWSVWQEVSPQHFGDGTRLSIL.

CDR3 DNA: TGCGCCAGCAGCTTGAGGTCGCCAGGGGCTTCCTACGAGCAGTACTTC. Residues: CASSLRSPGASYEQYF. The chain joins TRBV5-1 to TRBJ2-7; D might be TRBD1 (6 bases). This CDR3 contains 16 residues. The V end was cut by 1 base, the J end by 1 base, with 15 bases between. Per the germline V gene, CDR1 is SGHRS and CDR2 is YFSETQ.

This clone was counted once. The chain links TRBV24-1 to TRBJ2-1; 10 bases map to TRBD2. Germline values: CDR1 KGHDR, CDR2 SFDVKD. Trimming took 7 bases from V and 12 from J; bases not matched to a gene: 8. This CDR3 region has 13 residues. The CDR3 spells CATSLSGRAGQFF. The CDR3 DNA is TGTGCCACCAGCCTGAGCGGGAGGGCCGGGCAGTTCTTC.

The gene calls are TRBV28 and TRBJ1-4; no firm D call. The V end lost 6 bases, the J end lost 7 bases, and 18 bases lay between the germline ends. Germline V gene sequence: CDR1 MDHEN, CDR2 SYDVKM. CDR3 length equals 15 residues. CDR3 DNA sequence: TGTGCCAGCAGCCGGCCCCTTATGGGAGGTGAAAAACTGTTTTTT. This translates into CASSRPLMGGEKLFF. Looking up the rest from reference TRBV28 and TRBJ1-4 gives the full variable domain: DVKVTQSSRYLVKRTGEKVFLECVQDMDHENMFWYRQDPGLGLRLIYFSYDVKMKEKGDIPEGYSVSREKKERFSLILESASTNQTSMYLCASSRPLMGGEKLFFGSGTQLSVL.

This chain joins TRBV18 and TRBJ2-6, with D possibly matching TRBD1 (6 bases). Trimming removed 6 bases from V and 0 bases from J, with 12 bases in between. CDR1 and CDR2 (germline): KGHSH, LQKENI. This CDR3 has 16 residues. CDR3: CASSPNRVSGANVLTF. The CDR3 bases are TGTGCCAGCTCCCCGAACAGGGTCTCTGGGGCCAACGTCCTGACTTTC.

The V call is TRBV7-9, the J call TRBJ2-7; D call uncertain. Germline loops: CDR1 SEHNR, CDR2 FQNEAQ (reference sequence). The CDR3 is 14 residues long. V lost 3 bases and J lost 5, with 14 bases in between. The CDR3 is CASSLLLQPHEQYF. CDR3 sequence (DNA): TGTGCCAGCAGCTTGCTCTTACAGCCCCACGAGCAGTACTTC.

As regards this clone: At the DNA level, this CDR3 is encoded by other sequences in the same sample as well. The chain carries TRBV28 and TRBJ2-7, with D perhaps TRBD2 (7 bases). Trimming left V 6 bases short and J 3 bases short, with 12 bases between. The CDR3 has 13 residues. Looked up from germline, CDR1 is MDHEN and CDR2 is SYDVKM. In nucleotides, the CDR3 is TGTGCCAGCAGCGGAGGGGGGGTCTACGAGCAGTACTTC. Its protein is CASSGGGVYEQYF.

The rearrangement uses TRBV7-9 and TRBJ1-3, with 11 nucleotides matching TRBD1. Germline values: CDR1 SEHNR, CDR2 FQNEAQ (reference sequence). The CDR3 covers 15 residues. V trimming: 4 bases; J trimming: 8 bases; junction bases outside the gene matches: 7. The CDR3 sequence is CASSSGQGDLDTIYF. The CDR3 nucleotides are TGTGCCAGCAGCTCGGGACAGGGGGATCTGGACACCATATATTTT.

This chain joins TRBV19 and TRBJ2-1; 8 positions match TRBD2. Losses at the gene ends were 5 bases for V and 6 bases for J; bases not matched to a gene: 9. The CDR3 runs 15 residues. Per germline, CDR1 LNHDA and CDR2 SQIVND (reference sequence). CDR3 nucleotides: TGTGCCAGTAGTCCCTCGGGGACTAGAGTCAATGAGCAGTTCTTC. It codes for CASSPSGTRVNEQFF.

The J gene is TRBJ2-3, the V gene TRBV29-1; 7 positions agree with TRBD1. V lost 6 bases and J lost 5; bases outside the gene matches: 14. The CDR3 length is 15 residues. CDR1 is SQVTM and CDR2 is ANQGSEA in the germline V gene. The CDR3 loop reads CSVHNRGGQGDTQYF. CDR3 bases: TGCAGCGTGCACAACAGGGGCGGGCAGGGAGATACGCAGTATTTT.

The chain has TRBV11-3 and TRBJ2-7; 7 nucleotides agree with TRBD2. Looked up from germline, CDR1 is SGHNT and CDR2 is YENEEA. J gave up 5 bases and V 0 bases, and 7 bases lay outside the gene matches. This CDR3 has 15 residues. The CDR3, as DNA: TGTGCCAGCAGCTTAGAGTCGGCGGGAGTAGACGAGCAGTACTTC. The encoded protein is CASSLESAGVDEQYF.

This clone was seen once. This sequence joins TRBV6-4 and TRBJ1-2; TRBD1 matches 8 bases. V trimming: 5 bases; J trimming: 3 bases; junction bases outside the gene matches: 2. The CDR3 consists of 13 residues. Per germline, CDR1 MRHNA and CDR2 SNTAGT. In DNA, the CDR3 is TGTGCCAGCAGTCCAGGGGGCGACTATGGCTACACCTTC. This sequence encodes CASSPGGDYGYTF.

This sequence joins TRBV3-1 (or the pseudogene TRBV3-2) and TRBJ1-3, with 9 bases lining up with TRBD1. Germline V gene lookup returns CDR1 LGHDT and CDR2 YNNKEL (reference sequence). This CDR3 region has 19 residues. J gave up 2 bases and V 1 base, and 12 bases lay outside the gene matches. The CDR3 here is CASSQAGTGWMTAGNTIYF. The CDR3 DNA sequence: TGTGCCAGCAGCCAAGCCGGGACAGGGTGGATGACGGCTGGAAACACCATATATTTT.

The chain uses TRBV9 and TRBJ2-2; 10 bases match TRBD1. Germline CDR1 is SGDLS and CDR2 is YYNGEE. This CDR3 contains 16 residues. V was clipped by 3 bases and J by 7 bases; unmatched bases: 9. This CDR3 is CASSAGTGVSGGELFF. The CDR3 DNA follows: TGTGCCAGCAGCGCTGGGACAGGGGTCTCTGGCGGGGAGCTGTTTTTT.

The chain carries TRBV18 and TRBJ1-3; D is undetermined. The CDR3 totals 17 residues. Germline V gene data show CDR1 as KGHSH and CDR2 as LQKENI. The V end was cut by 4 bases, the J end by 0 bases, with 16 bases between. The DNA for the CDR3 is TGTGCCAGCTCACAACAATACCCCGGGGTCTCTGGAAACACCATATATTTT. Encoded protein: CASSQQYPGVSGNTIYF.

This chain uses TRBV5-1 with TRBJ2-7; the D gene is possibly TRBD1 (5 bases). V shed 0 bases and J shed 4 bases, with 11 bases lying between them. CDR1 and CDR2 from the germline V gene are SGHRS and YFSETQ. The CDR3 spans 14 residues. CDR3 sequence (DNA): TGCGCCAGCAGCTTGGCATGGGGCACATACGAGCAGTACTTC. It translates to CASSLAWGTYEQYF. Together with reference TRBV5-1 and TRBJ2-7, the CDR3 gives the full variable domain: KAGVTQTPRYLIKTRGQQVTLSCSPISGHRSVSWYQQTPGQGLQFLFEYFSETQRNKGNFPGRFSGRQFSNSRSEMNVSTLELGDSALYLCASSLAWGTYEQYFGPGTRLTVT.

J is TRBJ2-5 and V is TRBV6-5; TRBD1 aligns across 7 bases. V lost 8 bases, J lost 5 bases, and 14 bases stayed unmatched. The germline V gene has CDR1 MNHEY and CDR2 SVGAGI. The CDR3 contains 15 residues. CDR3: CASRPRQGGIETQYF. The CDR3 DNA follows: TGTGCCAGCCGGCCGAGACAGGGTGGGATTGAGACCCAGTACTTC.

This clone was observed many times. The rearrangement uses TRBV29-1 and TRBJ2-1; 12 bases agree with TRBD2. The CDR3 totals 13 residues. The germline V gene has CDR1 SQVTM and CDR2 ANQGSEA. V shed 3 bases, J shed 10 bases, and the junction held 4 bases outside the gene matches. The CDR3 region has the DNA TGCAGCGTTGATCCGGGACTAGCGGGCGAGCAGTTCTTC. It specifies CSVDPGLAGEQFF.

This clone was recorded once. The rearrangement uses TRBV6-6 and TRBJ2-7, with 12 bases fitting TRBD2. The CDR3 loop spans 16 amino acids. The V and J ends lost 2 bases and 4 bases, in that order; junction bases with no gene match: 6. CDR1 and CDR2 (germline): MNHNY, SVGAGI (reference sequence). Here the CDR3 reads CASSYRLAGVSYEQYF. For the CDR3, the DNA is TGTGCCAGCAGTTACCGACTAGCGGGAGTATCGTACGAGCAGTACTTC.